The TCR beta chain described here comes from a study of identical twins. TCRdb re-analysed the 5' RACE reads in MiXCR, keeping a single row per CDR3 protein. This table holds some 1,600,000 distinct CDR3 sequences, about 32% found once. Only a few counts were recorded for this clonotype. The V end lost 1 base, the J end lost 8 bases, and 17 bases lay between the germline ends. Germline V CDR1 and CDR2: SGHVS, FQNEAQ. The CDR3 sequence is 16 residues long. The sequenced sample was cord blood. The receptor was isolated from a newborn girl in good health. The V and J genes are TRBV7-8 and TRBJ1-4; D possibly corresponds to TRBD1 (5 bases). The chain's CDR3 is CASSLGGKRDGEKLFF. The DNA of the CDR3 is TGTGCCAGCAGCTTAGGGGGAAAGAGGGACGGGGAAAAACTGTTTTTT.